The 3 T cell receptor beta chains below were found in one sample sequenced in a study of PD-1 blockade in classical Hodgkin lymphoma. Measured with immunoSEQ multiplex PCR; TCRdb has only the in-frame clones, and not every one. The table includes 30,000 to 35,000 clones, 80% to 95% detected once. All patients relapsed after autologous stem cell transplantation, and brentuximab vedotin exposure varied. Purified CD4+ T cells were obtained from thawed PBMCs through magnetic negative selection. The sample here was CD4+ T cells from blood, taken at baseline. These TCRs come from a human donor with classical Hodgkin lymphoma.

The chain couples TRBV9 to TRBJ2-1, with D maybe TRBD2 (6 bases). The V and J ends lost 0 bases and 4 bases respectively, with 20 bases between them. The germline CDR1 and CDR2 sequences are SGDLS and YYNGEE. The CDR3 is 18 amino acids. The CDR3 protein is CASSVASITSSIYNEQFF. The CDR3 DNA reads as TGTGCCAGCAGCGTAGCTTCGATAACTAGCTCCATTTACAATGAGCAGTTCTTC.

The gene calls are TRBV18 and TRBJ1-5; tentatively, D is TRBD1 (5 bases). V was pared by 5 bases and J by 5 bases, with 13 bases between. The CDR3 is 14 amino acids. Germline CDR1 and CDR2: KGHSH and LQKENI. The CDR3 sequence: CASSADSLHQPQHF. The CDR3 DNA reads TGTGCCAGCTCAGCCGACAGTCTACATCAGCCCCAGCATTTT.

The V call is TRBV27, the J call TRBJ2-7, with D maybe TRBD1 (6 bases). Germline CDR1 is MNHEY and CDR2 is SMNVEV (reference sequence). The V gene lost 5 bases and the J gene lost 3 bases, with 17 bases spanning the gap. The CDR3 is 15 amino acids. CDR3 bases: TGTGCCAGCAGTGCTCAGGGGACACTCATCTACGAGCAGTACTTC. This encodes CASSAQGTLIYEQYF.